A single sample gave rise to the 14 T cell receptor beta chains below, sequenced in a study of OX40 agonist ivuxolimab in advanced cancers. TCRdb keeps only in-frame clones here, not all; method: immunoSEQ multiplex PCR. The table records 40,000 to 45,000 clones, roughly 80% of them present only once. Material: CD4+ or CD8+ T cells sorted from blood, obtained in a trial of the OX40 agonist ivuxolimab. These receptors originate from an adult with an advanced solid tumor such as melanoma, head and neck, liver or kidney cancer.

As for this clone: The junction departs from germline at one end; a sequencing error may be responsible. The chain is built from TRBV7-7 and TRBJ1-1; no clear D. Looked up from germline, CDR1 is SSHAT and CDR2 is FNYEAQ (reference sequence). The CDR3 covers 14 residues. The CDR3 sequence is CASSLVVLNTEAFF. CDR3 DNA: TGTGCTAGCAGCTTAGTGGTACTGAACACTGAAGCTTTCTTT. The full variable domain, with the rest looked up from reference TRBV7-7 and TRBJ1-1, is GAGVSQSPRYKVTKRGQDVTLRCDPISSHATLYWYQQALGQGPEFLTYFNYEAQPDKSGLPSDRFSAERPEGSISTLTIQRTEQRDSAMYRCASSLVVLNTEAFFGQGTRLTVV.

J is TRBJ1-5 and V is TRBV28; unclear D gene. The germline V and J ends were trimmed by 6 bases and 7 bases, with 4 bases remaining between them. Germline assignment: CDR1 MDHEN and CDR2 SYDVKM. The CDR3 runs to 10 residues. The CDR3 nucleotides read TGTGCCAGCAGCCGACAGCCCCAGCATTTT. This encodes CASSRQPQHF.

The CDR3 nucleotides are TGTGCCAGCAGGGGGACAGGGAGTAGATACAATGAGCAGTTCTTC. Protein product: CASRGTGSRYNEQFF. This sequence joins TRBV6-5 and TRBJ2-1; TRBD1 agrees at 9 bases. The germline CDR1 and CDR2 sequences are MNHEY and SVGAGI. The CDR3 totals 15 residues. V trimming: 6 bases; J trimming: 4 bases; junction bases outside the gene matches: 7.

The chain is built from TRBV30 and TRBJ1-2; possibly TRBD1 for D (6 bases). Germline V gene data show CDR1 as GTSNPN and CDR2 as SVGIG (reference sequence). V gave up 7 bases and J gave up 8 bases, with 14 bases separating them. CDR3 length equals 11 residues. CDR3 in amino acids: CASTQGRGYTF. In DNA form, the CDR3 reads TGTGCCTCTACTCAGGGGCGAGGCTACACCTTC.

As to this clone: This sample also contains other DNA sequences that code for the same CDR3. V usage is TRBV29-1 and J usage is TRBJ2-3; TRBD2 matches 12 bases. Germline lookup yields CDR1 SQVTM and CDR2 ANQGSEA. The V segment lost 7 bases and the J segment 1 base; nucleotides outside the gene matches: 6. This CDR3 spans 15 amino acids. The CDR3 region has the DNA TGCAGCGGGGTGACTAGCGGGAGTGGCACAGATACGCAGTATTTT. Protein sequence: CSGVTSGSGTDTQYF.

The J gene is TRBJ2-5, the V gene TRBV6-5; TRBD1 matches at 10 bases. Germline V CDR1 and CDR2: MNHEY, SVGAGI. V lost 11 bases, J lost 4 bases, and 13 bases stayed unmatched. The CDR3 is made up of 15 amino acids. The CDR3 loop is CAVSRSTGGVETQYF. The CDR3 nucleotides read TGTGCCGTCTCGAGGTCGACAGGGGGCGTAGAGACCCAGTACTTC.

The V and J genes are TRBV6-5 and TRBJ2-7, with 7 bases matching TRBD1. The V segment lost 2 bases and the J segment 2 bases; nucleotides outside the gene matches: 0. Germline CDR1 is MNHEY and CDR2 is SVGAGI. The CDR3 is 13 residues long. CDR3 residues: CASSYRGPYEQYF. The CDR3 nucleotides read TGTGCCAGCAGTTACAGGGGGCCCTACGAGCAGTACTTC.

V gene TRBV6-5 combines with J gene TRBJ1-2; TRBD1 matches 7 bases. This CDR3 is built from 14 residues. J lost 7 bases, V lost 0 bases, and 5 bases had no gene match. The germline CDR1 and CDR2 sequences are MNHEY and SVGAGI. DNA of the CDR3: TGTGCCAGCAGTTACTCCGACAGGGACGGTGGCTACACCTTC. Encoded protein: CASSYSDRDGGYTF.

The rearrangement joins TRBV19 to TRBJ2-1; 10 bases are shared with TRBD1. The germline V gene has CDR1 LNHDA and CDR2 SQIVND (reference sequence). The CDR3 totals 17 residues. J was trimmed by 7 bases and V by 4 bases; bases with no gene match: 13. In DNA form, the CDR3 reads TGTGCCAGTAGTAATAACATGAAGGGACAGGGGACGAATGAGCAGTTCTTC. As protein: CASSNNMKGQGTNEQFF.

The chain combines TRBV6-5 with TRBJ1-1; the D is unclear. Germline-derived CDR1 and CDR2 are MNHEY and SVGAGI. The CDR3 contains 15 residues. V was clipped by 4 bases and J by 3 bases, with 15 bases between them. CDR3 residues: CASSLEPEWDTEAFF. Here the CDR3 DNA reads TGTGCCAGCAGTTTGGAGCCAGAGTGGGACACTGAAGCTTTCTTT.

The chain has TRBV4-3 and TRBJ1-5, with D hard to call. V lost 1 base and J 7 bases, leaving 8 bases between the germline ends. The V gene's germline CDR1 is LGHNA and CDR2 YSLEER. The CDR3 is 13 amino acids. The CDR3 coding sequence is TGCGCCAGCAGCCAAGTTTTGGGGCAGCCCCAGCATTTT. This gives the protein CASSQVLGQPQHF.

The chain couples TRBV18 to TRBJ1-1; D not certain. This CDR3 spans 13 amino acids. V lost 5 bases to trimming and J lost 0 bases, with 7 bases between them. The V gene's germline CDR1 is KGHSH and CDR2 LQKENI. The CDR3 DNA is TGTGCCAGCTCAACTGGGATGAACACTGAAGCTTTCTTT. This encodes CASSTGMNTEAFF.

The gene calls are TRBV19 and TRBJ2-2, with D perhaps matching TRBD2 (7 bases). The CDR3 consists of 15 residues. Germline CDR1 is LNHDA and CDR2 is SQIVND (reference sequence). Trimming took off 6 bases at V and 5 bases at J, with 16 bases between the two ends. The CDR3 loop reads CASRVPGGKTGELFF. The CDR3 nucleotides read TGTGCCAGTAGGGTGCCGGGGGGCAAAACCGGGGAGCTGTTTTTT.

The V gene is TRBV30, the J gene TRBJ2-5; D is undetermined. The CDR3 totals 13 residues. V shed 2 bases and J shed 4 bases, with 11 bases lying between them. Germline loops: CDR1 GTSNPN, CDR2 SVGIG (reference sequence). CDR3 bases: TGTGCCTGGAGTACAAGACAACGAGAGACCCAGTACTTC. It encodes CAWSTRQRETQYF. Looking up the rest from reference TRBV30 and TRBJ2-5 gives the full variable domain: SQTIHQWPATLVQPVGSPLSLECTVEGTSNPNLYWYRQAAGRGLQLLFYSVGIGQISSEVPQNLSASRPQDRQFILSSKKLLLSDSGFYLCAWSTRQRETQYFGPGTRLLVL.